This TCR beta chain was observed in a study of cytomegalovirus exposure and HLA in healthy donors. Study overall: Early released data had tens of millions of unique TCRs, all coming from HLA-typed donors. Of all 360 or so donors who were genotyped, about 84% belonged to the Caucasian-associated ancestry cluster. General study findings and limits: Among TCR sequences, most were rare, though some public TCRs appeared in many donors.

With V trimmed by 1 base and J by 6 bases, 1 base remained unmatched. CDR1 and CDR2 from the germline V gene are SGDLS and YYNGEE. CDR3 length: 13 residues. As to this clone: As yet, its antigen is unknown.

The PCR ran on 60 Vbeta and 13 Jbeta primers. The method was immunoSEQ multiplex PCR; TCRdb's version includes in-frame clones alone and lacks a portion of them. Counted here are 65,000 to 95,000 clones, 60% to 85% occurring once; the ten biggest clones make up 5.5% to 7%. The sequencing input was PBMCs. The sequence was collected from a male donor in good health and CMV-seropositive. This chain uses TRBV9 with TRBJ2-1; 7 nucleotides agree with TRBD1. CDR3 loop: CASSVRQGNEQFF. The CDR3 DNA follows: TGTGCCAGCAGCGTAAGACAGGGCAATGAGCAGTTCTTC.